The next 7 T cell receptor beta chains were all read from a single sample in a study of Graves' ophthalmopathy and Graves' hyperthyroidism. The TCR beta CDR3 regions underwent amplification from RNA transcripts. The authors performed first-round RT-PCR with HTBI primers and then a second-round multiplex PCR. TCRdb used MiXCR to reprocess the multiplex PCR reads, holding one entry per CDR3 protein. The data show about 590,000 distinct CDR3 sequences, less than 40% seen once. Sequencing input: peripheral blood or thyroid tissue (not recorded which). These receptors all stem from an adult man with Graves' hyperthyroidism.

This clonotype appeared once. V gene TRBV24-1 combines with J gene TRBJ1-2, with TRBD1 as a possible D gene (6 bases). The V gene's germline CDR1 is KGHDR and CDR2 SFDVKD. This CDR3 has 17 residues. Trimming cost V 5 bases and J 2 bases, with 20 bases left between them. CDR3 nucleotide sequence: TGTGCCACCAGTGCCGCAAGGGGGGGGCGAGTAAACTATGGCTACACCTTC. It specifies CATSAARGGRVNYGYTF.

Only a few counts were recorded for this clonotype. One junction end disagrees with the germline gene, perhaps due to a read error. This chain joins TRBV30 and TRBJ2-7; 8 positions match TRBD1. Germline CDR1 and CDR2: GTSNPN and SVGIG (reference sequence). The CDR3 totals 12 residues. For the CDR3, the DNA is TGTGCCTGGAGTGTGGGGGGCCGGGACAGGTCATTC. It is translated as CAWSVGGRDRSF.

This sequence joins TRBV28 and TRBJ2-7; TRBD2 agrees at 11 bases. The germline V gene encodes CDR1 MDHEN and CDR2 SYDVKM. The ends lost 4 bases at V and 1 base at J; junction bases unmatched: 6. The CDR3 covers 16 residues. The CDR3 loop reads CASSYPRTSGSYEQYF. CDR3 in DNA: TGTGCCAGCAGTTACCCCAGGACTAGCGGGTCCTACGAGCAGTACTTC.

Only a few counts were recorded for this clonotype. This chain joins TRBV13 and TRBJ2-7; TRBD1 matches 10 bases. Germline-derived CDR1 and CDR2 are PRHDT and FYEKMQ (reference sequence). The junction had 5 bases not matched to a gene; V was cut back by 4 bases and J by 5 bases. This CDR3 has 14 residues. DNA for the CDR3: TGTGCCAGCAGCTCGGGGACAGGGGTCCACGAGCAGTACTTC. It yields the protein CASSSGTGVHEQYF. Using reference TRBV13 and TRBJ2-7 for the parts outside the CDR3, the full variable domain is AAGVIQSPRHLIKEKRETATLKCYPIPRHDTVYWYQQGPGQDPQFLISFYEKMQSDKGSIPDRFSAQQFSDYHSELNMSSLELGDSALYFCASSSGTGVHEQYFGPGTRLTVT.

This sequence joins TRBV7-9 and TRBJ2-7; 8 bases are a match to TRBD2. CDR1 is SEHNR, CDR2 FQNEAQ, per germline (reference sequence). Losses at the gene ends were 5 bases for V and 7 bases for J; bases not matched to a gene: 13. The CDR3 extends over 15 amino acids. CDR3 in amino acids: CASSPSGSSYNEQYF. The CDR3 coding sequence is TGTGCCAGCAGCCCAAGCGGGAGCTCCTACAATGAGCAGTACTTC. Full variable domain (rest looked up from reference TRBV7-9 and TRBJ2-7): DTGVSQNPRHKITKRGQNVTFRCDPISEHNRLYWYRQTLGQGPEFLTYFQNEAQLEKSRLLSDRFSAERPKGSFSTLEIQRTEQGDSAMYLCASSPSGSSYNEQYFGPGTRLTVT.

The chain uses TRBV7-9 and TRBJ2-5, with D unclear. The tail of the sequence fits TRBJ2-1 better, so the J call may be wrong. The CDR3 consists of 13 residues. The V gene's germline CDR1 is SEHNR and CDR2 FQNEAQ (reference sequence). CDR3 DNA: TGTGCCAGCAGCTTAGTACTAAACAATGAGCAGTTCTTC. Its protein product is CASSLVLNNEQFF.

This chain links TRBV29-1 with TRBJ2-7; 7 bases agree with TRBD1. The CDR3 consists of 10 residues. The V and J ends lost 8 bases and 7 bases, in that order; junction bases with no gene match: 5. Per the germline V gene, CDR1 is SQVTM and CDR2 is ANQGSEA. CDR3 sequence reads: CSYRQGEQYF. The CDR3 nucleotides read TGCAGCTACCGACAGGGAGAGCAGTACTTC.